The TCR beta chain described here comes from a study of Graves' ophthalmopathy and Graves' hyperthyroidism. Study-wide results and limits: The model predicted ophthalmopathy progression with more than 70% sensitivity and less than 80% specificity.

This clonotype was seen more than once but under ten times. The target antigen is unknown. The length of the CDR3 is 14 residues. Germline lookup yields CDR1 LGHDT and CDR2 YNNKEL (reference sequence). V was shortened by 1 base and J by 6 bases, with 9 bases between the two germline ends. For repertoire sequencing, the TCR beta CDR3 regions were amplified from RNA transcripts. Second-round multiplex PCR came after a first-round RT-PCR that employed HTBI primers. MiXCR, run by TCRdb on the multiplex PCR reads, gives a single entry per CDR3 protein. The table lists over 450,000 distinct CDR3 sequences, 13% to 15% of them singletons.

The source of this sequence is a woman aged 25 to 39 with Graves' ophthalmopathy. V gene TRBV3-1 combines with J gene TRBJ2-2; D is undetermined. Sequencing was carried out using blood. CDR3 sequence: CASSQGSFAGELFF. The CDR3 bases are TGTGCCAGCAGCCAAGGTAGTTTTGCCGGGGAGCTGTTTTTT.